What follows are 27 T cell receptor beta chains derived from one specimen sequenced in a study of T cell changes during pregnancy in multiple sclerosis. Sequencing used immunoSEQ multiplex PCR; TCRdb keeps in-frame clones, though not all of them. The sample holds just under 40,000 clones, about nine tenths seen once. The source material was CD4+ T cells from peripheral blood mononuclear cells, sampled in the first trimester of pregnancy. Receptors originate from a female donor in good health, enrolled as a control in a pregnancy study.

This chain joins TRBV11-3 and TRBJ1-1; TRBD1 agrees at 7 bases. Germline assignment: CDR1 SGHNT and CDR2 YENEEA. The V gene end was trimmed by 4 bases and the J gene end by 3 bases; junction bases not matched to a gene: 5. The CDR3 is 14 amino acids. The CDR3 loop is CASSYSGTDTEAFF. The CDR3 nucleotides are TGTGCCAGCAGCTACTCCGGGACAGACACTGAAGCTTTCTTT.

The rearrangement uses TRBV4-3 and TRBJ1-1; D is undetermined. Trimming cost V 8 bases and J 0 bases, with 16 bases left between them. Germline assignment: CDR1 LGHNA and CDR2 YSLEER. CDR3 length: 15 residues. The CDR3 loop is CASGRAFAMNTEAFF. The CDR3 DNA reads TGCGCCAGCGGCCGGGCCTTCGCAATGAACACTGAAGCTTTCTTT.

V is TRBV30 and J is TRBJ1-5; maybe TRBD1 (5 bases). The CDR3 length is 13 residues. The germline CDR1 and CDR2 sequences are GTSNPN and SVGIG (reference sequence). Trimming pared 3 bases from V and 4 bases from J, leaving 10 bases between. In nucleotides, the CDR3 is TGTGCCTGGAGCCCCCGGGGGAATCAGCCCCAGCATTTT. Its protein is CAWSPRGNQPQHF.

This rearrangement joins TRBV7-2 to TRBJ2-2; D possibly corresponds to TRBD2 (7 bases). CDR1 and CDR2 (germline): SGHTA, FQGNSA. Trimming removed 7 bases at V and 4 bases at J, with 25 bases between. The CDR3 has 18 amino acids. The CDR3, as DNA: TGTGCCAGCATCTTGGACGTGTCTTGGGGGGGCCGCACCGGGGAGCTGTTTTTT. This gives the protein CASILDVSWGGRTGELFF.

This chain uses TRBV30 with TRBJ1-2, with D perhaps matching TRBD1 (5 bases). Germline values: CDR1 GTSNPN, CDR2 SVGIG (reference sequence). The CDR3 is made up of 13 amino acids. V shed 0 bases and J shed 5 bases, with 10 bases lying between them. The chain's CDR3 is CAWSVQGAYGYTF. Written as DNA, the CDR3 is TGTGCCTGGAGTGTACAAGGGGCGTATGGCTACACCTTC. The whole variable domain, remainder taken from reference TRBV30 and TRBJ1-2, is SQTIHQWPATLVQPVGSPLSLECTVEGTSNPNLYWYRQAAGRGLQLLFYSVGIGQISSEVPQNLSASRPQDRQFILSSKKLLLSDSGFYLCAWSVQGAYGYTFGSGTRLTVV.

The J gene is TRBJ1-6, the V gene TRBV19, with D hard to call. The V end lost 11 bases, the J end lost 0 bases, and 8 bases lay between the germline ends. The germline gives CDR1 LNHDA, CDR2 SQIVND (reference sequence). This CDR3 comprises 13 residues. As DNA, the CDR3 is TGTGCCTGCGCAAGCTCCTATAATTCACCCCTCCACTTT. It yields the protein CACASSYNSPLHF.

This rearrangement joins TRBV5-1 to TRBJ2-2; 11 bases align to TRBD2. Germline loops: CDR1 SGHRS, CDR2 YFSETQ. This CDR3 is 15 amino acids long. Unmatched junction bases numbered 3, after V lost 3 bases and J lost 5 bases. The CDR3 DNA reads as TGCGCCAGCAGCTGGCTAGCGGGGGGAACCGGGGAGCTGTTTTTT. Translated: CASSWLAGGTGELFF.

This clone was recorded once. The genes are TRBV28 and TRBJ1-1, with 8 positions matching TRBD1. After removal of 4 bases from V and 5 bases from J, the junction contained 6 bases not matched to a gene. The CDR3 is 14 residues long. CDR1 is MDHEN, CDR2 SYDVKM, per germline. CDR3: CASSSRGRVTEAFF. The CDR3 nucleotides are TGTGCCAGCAGTTCCAGGGGGCGGGTGACTGAAGCTTTCTTT.

V gene TRBV2 combines with J gene TRBJ1-6; D ambiguous. Germline V lookup: CDR1 SNHLY, CDR2 FYNNEI. Trimming took off 7 bases at V and 9 bases at J, with 13 bases between the two ends. The CDR3 loop spans 13 amino acids. The CDR3 DNA reads TGTGCCAGCAAGCTCGATGGGAGTTCACCCCTCCACTTT. Translation: CASKLDGSSPLHF.

The chain uses TRBV27 and TRBJ1-2, with 8 bases that match TRBD1. V trimming: 6 bases; J trimming: 7 bases; junction bases outside the gene matches: 10. This CDR3 contains 14 residues. Per the germline V gene, CDR1 is MNHEY and CDR2 is SMNVEV (reference sequence). CDR3 DNA: TGTGCCAGCAGACCTCCCGACAGGGGATCTGGCTACACCTTC. It yields the protein CASRPPDRGSGYTF.

V usage is TRBV18 and J usage is TRBJ2-2, with TRBD1 matching 7 bases. CDR3 length: 15 residues. V shed 1 base and J 5 bases; nucleotides not matched to a gene: 4. Per germline, CDR1 KGHSH and CDR2 LQKENI. CDR3 region: CASSPQGAMTGELFF. CDR3 bases: TGTGCCAGCTCACCACAGGGGGCTATGACCGGGGAGCTGTTTTTT.

The rearrangement links TRBV2 to TRBJ2-7; 8 bases fit TRBD1. The CDR3 covers 13 residues. The ends lost 6 bases at V and 6 bases at J; junction bases unmatched: 7. Germline CDR1 SNHLY, CDR2 FYNNEI. The CDR3 protein is CASRGQGAGEQYF. The CDR3 DNA reads TGTGCCAGCAGGGGGCAGGGGGCTGGCGAGCAGTACTTC.

The genes are TRBV6-5 and TRBJ1-2, with 10 positions matching TRBD1. V was pared by 0 bases and J by 7 bases, with 2 bases of the junction left unmatched. The germline V gene has CDR1 MNHEY and CDR2 SVGAGI. This CDR3 is 14 amino acids long. The CDR3 DNA sequence: TGTGCCAGCAGTTACTCGGGACAGGGGTTTGGCTACACCTTC. Protein product: CASSYSGQGFGYTF.

The count of this clone is one. The gene calls are TRBV6-5 and TRBJ2-1, with D maybe TRBD1 (6 bases). Trimming cost V 8 bases and J 1 base, with 12 bases left between them. There are 14 residues in the CDR3. The V gene's germline CDR1 is MNHEY and CDR2 SVGAGI. CDR3 sequence (DNA): TGTGCCAGCGGAACAGGGTATTCCTACAATGAGCAGTTCTTC. It specifies CASGTGYSYNEQFF.

The rearrangement joins TRBV7-2 to TRBJ2-3, with D perhaps TRBD2 (6 bases). Germline V gene data show CDR1 as SGHTA and CDR2 as FQGNSA. With 3 bases removed from V and 3 bases from J, the gap between germline ends came to 13 bases. The CDR3 covers 15 residues. CDR3 in DNA: TGTGCCAGCAGCTTGCAAGCGGGTCGGACAGATACGCAGTATTTT. Its translation: CASSLQAGRTDTQYF.

This clone has more than one count but fewer than ten. The chain employs TRBV27 and TRBJ1-6; D uncertain. This CDR3 has 16 residues. Germline CDR1 and CDR2: MNHEY and SMNVEV (reference sequence). Trimming took off 4 bases at V and 5 bases at J, with 15 bases between the two ends. The CDR3 sequence: CASSSNRVRNNSPLHF. The CDR3 nucleotides read TGTGCCAGCAGTTCCAACCGGGTTCGAAATAATTCACCCCTCCACTTT.

The chain couples TRBV7-9 to TRBJ1-6, with 8 bases fitting TRBD1. Losses at the gene ends were 1 base for V and 10 bases for J; bases not matched to a gene: 12. Looked up from germline, CDR1 is SEHNR and CDR2 is FQNEAQ (reference sequence). The CDR3 runs to 17 residues. CDR3 amino acids: CASSLGQTGARRSPLHF. CDR3 bases: TGTGCCAGCAGCTTAGGTCAGACAGGGGCCAGGAGATCACCCCTCCACTTT. The full variable domain, rest sourced from reference TRBV7-9 and TRBJ1-6, is DTGVSQNPRHKITKRGQNVTFRCDPISEHNRLYWYRQTLGQGPEFLTYFQNEAQLEKSRLLSDRFSAERPKGSFSTLEIQRTEQGDSAMYLCASSLGQTGARRSPLHFGNGTRLTVT.

About this clone itself: Its ends do not fully match the called genes, so a read error is possible. V and J are TRBV7-6 and TRBJ2-5, with a possible D match to TRBD1 (5 bases). The CDR3 contains 14 residues. Per germline, CDR1 SGHVS and CDR2 FNYEAQ. Written as DNA, the CDR3 is TGTGCCAGCAGCCAGCGACAGACTCAAGCGACCCAGTACTTC. Translation gives CASSQRQTQATQYF.

This clone occurred a few times. CDR3 sequence: CASSEYRGNQPQHF. The CDR3 bases are TGTGCCAGCAGTGAGTACAGGGGGAATCAGCCCCAGCATTTT. The rearrangement links TRBV6-1 to TRBJ1-5, with TRBD1 identical over 8 bases. Germline loops: CDR1 MNHNS, CDR2 SASEGT. The CDR3 spans 14 residues. V shed 3 bases, J shed 4 bases, and the junction held 2 bases outside the gene matches.

This chain joins TRBV7-3 and TRBJ2-2; 15 bases fit TRBD2. Per germline, CDR1 SGHTA and CDR2 FQGTGA. The CDR3 runs 18 residues. J was trimmed by 2 bases and V by 10 bases; bases with no gene match: 11. CDR3 DNA: TGTGCCACCTCCCCGGGACTAGCGGGGGGCCTAAACACCGGGGAGCTGTTTTTT. This translates into CATSPGLAGGLNTGELFF.

The CDR3 loop reads CASSLRGGGGAKNIQYF. For the CDR3, the DNA is TGTGCCAGCAGCTTGAGGGGGGGCGGAGGAGCCAAAAACATTCAGTACTTC. The chain couples TRBV7-9 to TRBJ2-4, with a tentative D call TRBD2 (7 bases). V lost 3 bases and J lost 0, with 15 bases in between. The CDR3 totals 17 residues. Germline V lookup: CDR1 SEHNR, CDR2 FQNEAQ (reference sequence).

This clone was observed once. The V gene is TRBV4-3, the J gene TRBJ2-5, with TRBD1 as a possible D gene (7 bases). In germline, CDR1 is LGHNA, CDR2 YSLEER. Trimming shortened V by 0 bases and J by 5 bases, and 19 bases separated the two germline ends. The CDR3 has 17 amino acids. The CDR3 nucleotides are TGCGCCAGCAGCCAAGAACTCCAGGGGGGCCCGGGGGAGACCCAGTACTTC. Translation: CASSQELQGGPGETQYF.

The rearrangement uses TRBV27 and TRBJ1-1; 9 nucleotides match TRBD1. Germline V CDR1 and CDR2: MNHEY, SMNVEV (reference sequence). The CDR3 spans 14 residues. CDR3 nucleotides: TGTCCCACCTCCACAGGGGGCAACGGTACTGAAGCTTTCTTT. Translating it yields CPTSTGGNGTEAFF.

This clone has only one observation. The rearrangement uses TRBV7-9 and TRBJ1-4; no reliable D call. Germline CDR1 reads SEHNR; CDR2 reads FQNEAQ (reference sequence). This CDR3 comprises 15 residues. The ends were cut back, 5 bases at V and 5 bases at J, with 15 bases in the middle. The chain's CDR3 is CASSNSGQINEKLFF. CDR3 bases: TGTGCCAGCAGCAATAGCGGGCAGATAAATGAAAAACTGTTTTTT.

V and J are TRBV7-9 and TRBJ1-5; possibly TRBD1 for D (5 bases). Germline CDR1 SEHNR, CDR2 FQNEAQ (reference sequence). There are 15 residues in the CDR3. The V end lost 5 bases, the J end lost 4 bases, and 15 bases lay between the germline ends. CDR3 region: CASSRGDGENQPQHF. The CDR3 DNA is TGTGCCAGCAGCCGCGGGGACGGAGAAAATCAGCCCCAGCATTTT.

This clone is a singleton in its sample. This chain connects TRBV18 to TRBJ1-5, with D possibly matching TRBD1 (6 bases). The CDR3 extends over 15 amino acids. V lost 1 base and J lost 1, with 8 bases in between. Germline CDR1 KGHSH, CDR2 LQKENI. The CDR3 here is CASSPLGQSNQPQHF. CDR3 coding DNA: TGTGCCAGCTCACCACTAGGACAGAGCAATCAGCCCCAGCATTTT.

The chain combines TRBV7-9 with TRBJ1-1; D unclear. Germline V gives CDR1 SEHNR, CDR2 FQNEAQ (reference sequence). V was cut by 5 bases and J by 1 base, with 11 bases left in between. This CDR3 has 14 residues. The CDR3 DNA follows: TGTGCCAGCAGCGCCATTGCGGGGAACACTGAAGCTTTCTTT. This codes for CASSAIAGNTEAFF.